What follows are 16 T cell receptor beta chains derived from one specimen sequenced in a study of beta chain features in type 1 diabetes. Whole-study results and caveats: Moderate but significant shortening of TCRB CDR3s was recorded in all four CD4+ subsets from Type 1 diabetes patients.

Reverse transcription of all isolated RNA meant that expressed TCRB transcripts were sequenced. TCRdb keeps only in-frame clones here, not all; method: immunoSEQ multiplex PCR. The profile covers around 150,000 clones, with roughly 10% appearing a single time and 0.7% taken by the ten largest. For these TCRs, the target antigens are not known. Sequencing input: central memory CD4+ T cells from blood. Receptors were obtained from a woman in her 30s with type 1 diabetes.

This clone was seen a few times. The chain carries TRBV19 and TRBJ2-7; weak D call: TRBD2 (5 bases). This CDR3 comprises 14 residues. Trimming stripped 4 bases from V and 0 bases from J, with 10 bases between. The germline V gene has CDR1 LNHDA and CDR2 SQIVND (reference sequence). The CDR3 here is CASSTAGGSYEQYF. The CDR3 DNA follows: TGTGCCAGTAGTACGGCAGGAGGCTCCTACGAGCAGTACTTC.

The sample holds a few counts of this clone. The rearrangement links TRBV4-1 to TRBJ2-5; D remains ambiguous. V was clipped by 2 bases and J by 2 bases, with 12 bases between them. Germline CDR1 MGHRA, CDR2 YSYEKL. CDR3 length equals 15 residues. CDR3 region: CASSQNKHVQETQYF. Written as DNA, the CDR3 is TGCGCCAGCAGCCAAAATAAGCACGTTCAAGAGACCCAGTACTTC.

By share of the sample, this clone is medium-sized. The chain combines TRBV28 with TRBJ2-7, with 11 bases that match TRBD2. The CDR3 runs 16 residues. V shed 7 bases and J 4 bases; nucleotides not matched to a gene: 12. The germline V gene encodes CDR1 MDHEN and CDR2 SYDVKM. The CDR3: CASTPSPGTSGYEQYF. CDR3 nucleotides: TGTGCCAGCACCCCTTCCCCCGGGACTAGCGGATACGAGCAGTACTTC.

This sequence joins TRBV5-1 and TRBJ1-1; D unclear. CDR3 size: 16 residues. The V and J ends lost 2 bases and 4 bases respectively, with 18 bases between them. The V gene's germline CDR1 is SGHRS and CDR2 YFSETQ. In DNA form, the CDR3 reads TGCGCCAGCAGCTTATTCAGGTCAGCGGGAGTCACTGAAGCTTTCTTT. It codes for CASSLFRSAGVTEAFF.

This clone has just a few counts. The J gene is TRBJ2-1, the V gene TRBV7-3, with 11 bases fitting TRBD2. Germline V CDR1 and CDR2: SGHTA, FQGTGA. The CDR3 totals 16 residues. V trimming: 1 base; J trimming: 3 bases; junction bases outside the gene matches: 2. In DNA, the CDR3 is TGTGCCAGCAGCTTAAGACTAGCGGGGCTCTACAATGAGCAGTTCTTC. Translating gives CASSLRLAGLYNEQFF.

This clone was seen only a few times. The chain carries TRBV7-9 and TRBJ2-1; 10 nucleotides agree with TRBD2. Germline assignment: CDR1 SEHNR and CDR2 FQNEAQ (reference sequence). The CDR3 spans 15 residues. The ends lost 4 bases at V and 9 bases at J; junction bases unmatched: 9. The chain's CDR3 is CASSSGTSASAEQFF. CDR3 DNA sequence: TGTGCCAGCAGCTCCGGGACTAGCGCCAGCGCTGAGCAGTTCTTC. The variable domain in full, completed from reference TRBV7-9 and TRBJ2-1, reads DTGVSQNPRHKITKRGQNVTFRCDPISEHNRLYWYRQTLGQGPEFLTYFQNEAQLEKSRLLSDRFSAERPKGSFSTLEIQRTEQGDSAMYLCASSSGTSASAEQFFGPGTRLTVL.

This clone showed up just a few times. This sequence joins TRBV29-1 and TRBJ1-1; D is unclear. V was shortened by 5 bases and J by 1 base, with 20 bases between the two germline ends. The CDR3 has 16 residues. Germline CDR1 reads SQVTM; CDR2 reads ANQGSEA. In DNA form, the CDR3 reads TGCAGCGTTTTGAGAAGGCGGGAGGGAACGAACACTGAAGCTTTCTTT. Amino acids: CSVLRRREGTNTEAFF.

This clone has more than one count but fewer than ten. V is TRBV11-3 and J is TRBJ1-2; TRBD1 agrees at 8 bases. The CDR3 covers 13 residues. Losses at the gene ends were 5 bases for V and 6 bases for J; bases not matched to a gene: 5. Germline CDR1 reads SGHNT; CDR2 reads YENEEA. This chain's CDR3 is CASSKDREDGYTF. The CDR3, as DNA: TGTGCCAGCAGCAAGGACAGGGAGGATGGCTACACCTTC.

This clone was counted only a few times. The chain is built from TRBV19 and TRBJ2-7, with a weak D call TRBD1 (5 bases). There are 13 residues in the CDR3. Trimming took off 6 bases at V and 1 base at J, with 10 bases between the two ends. Germline V CDR1 and CDR2: LNHDA, SQIVND (reference sequence). CDR3 in DNA: TGTGCCAGTAGACGGACAAGTTCCTACGAGCAGTACTTC. This gives the protein CASRRTSSYEQYF.

In its sample, this clone was seen a few times. This chain uses TRBV6-5 with TRBJ1-1, with D unresolved. Trimming pared 6 bases from V and 3 bases from J, leaving 14 bases between. Germline CDR1 is MNHEY and CDR2 is SVGAGI. This CDR3 contains 14 residues. CDR3 residues: CASSPPDGYTEAFF. The DNA for the CDR3 is TGTGCCAGCAGCCCCCCCGACGGGTACACTGAAGCTTTCTTT.

A few counts support this clone. V and J are TRBV9 and TRBJ1-3; no clear D. The CDR3 contains 11 residues. The V gene lost 4 bases and the J gene lost 8 bases, with 7 bases spanning the gap. Germline values: CDR1 SGDLS, CDR2 YYNGEE. Here the CDR3 DNA reads TGTGCCAGCAGCTTCCGAGACACCATATATTTT. It specifies CASSFRDTIYF.

This clone was counted a few times. The rearrangement joins TRBV29-1 to TRBJ2-7, with TRBD2 identical over 7 bases. Germline lookup yields CDR1 SQVTM and CDR2 ANQGSEA. After removal of 4 bases from V and 6 bases from J, the junction contained 12 bases not matched to a gene. The CDR3 is made up of 14 amino acids. In DNA, the CDR3 is TGCAGCGTTGTCGCTAGCGGCGCCTTCTCCGAGCAGTACTTC. Translating gives CSVVASGAFSEQYF.

The CDR3 coding sequence is TGTGCCAGCAGCCAAGATTACCGGGGAACTAATGAAAAACTGTTTTTT. It yields the protein CASSQDYRGTNEKLFF. V usage is TRBV4-2 and J usage is TRBJ1-4, with unresolved D. V lost 0 bases and J 1 base, leaving 9 bases between the germline ends. Germline CDR1 and CDR2: LGHNA and YNFKEQ. There are 16 residues in the CDR3.

The chain uses TRBV7-2 and TRBJ1-1; D is possibly TRBD1 (6 bases). Deletions cut 4 bases from V and 1 base from J, with 13 bases between. This CDR3 region has 15 residues. Germline-derived CDR1 and CDR2 are SGHTA and FQGNSA. This chain's CDR3 is CASSWKGDTNTEAFF. The CDR3 DNA sequence: TGTGCCAGCAGCTGGAAAGGGGACACGAACACTGAAGCTTTCTTT.

This clone was recorded a few times. The chain joins TRBV18 to TRBJ1-2, with 9 bases fitting TRBD1. From germline, CDR1 is KGHSH and CDR2 LQKENI. Losses at the gene ends were 3 bases for V and 5 bases for J; bases not matched to a gene: 13. The CDR3 loop spans 17 amino acids. The CDR3 DNA reads TGTGCCAGCTCACCGCAAACCGGGACAGGGAGTGCGTATGGCTACACCTTC. This encodes CASSPQTGTGSAYGYTF.

This clone showed up just a few times. The chain carries TRBV7-8 and TRBJ1-1; no reliable D call. The ends were cut back, 1 base at V and 0 bases at J, with 3 bases in the middle. The CDR3 consists of 13 residues. CDR1 is SGHVS and CDR2 is FQNEAQ in the germline V gene. The CDR3 sequence: CASSLDLNTEAFF. The DNA of the CDR3 is TGTGCCAGCAGCTTAGACTTGAACACTGAAGCTTTCTTT. The full variable domain, its missing parts supplied by reference TRBV7-8 and TRBJ1-1, is GAGVSQSPRYKVAKRGQDVALRCDPISGHVSLFWYQQALGQGPEFLTYFQNEAQLDKSGLPSDRFFAERPEGSVSTLKIQRTQQEDSAVYLCASSLDLNTEAFFGQGTRLTVV.